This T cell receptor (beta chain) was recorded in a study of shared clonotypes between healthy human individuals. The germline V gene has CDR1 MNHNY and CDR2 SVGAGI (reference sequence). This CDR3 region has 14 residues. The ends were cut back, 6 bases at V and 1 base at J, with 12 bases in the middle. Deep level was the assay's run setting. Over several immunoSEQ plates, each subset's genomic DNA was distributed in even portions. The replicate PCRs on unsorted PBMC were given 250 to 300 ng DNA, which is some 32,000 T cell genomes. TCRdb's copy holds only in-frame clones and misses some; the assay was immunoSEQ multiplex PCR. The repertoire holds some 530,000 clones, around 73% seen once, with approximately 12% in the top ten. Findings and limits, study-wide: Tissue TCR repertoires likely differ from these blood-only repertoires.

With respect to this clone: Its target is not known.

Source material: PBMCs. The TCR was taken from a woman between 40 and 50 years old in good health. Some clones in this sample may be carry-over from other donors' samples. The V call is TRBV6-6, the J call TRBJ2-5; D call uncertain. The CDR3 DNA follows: TGTGCCAGCAGAAGAGTGATTTCCCAAGAGACCCAGTACTTC. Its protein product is CASRRVISQETQYF.